The 24 T cell receptor beta chains in this list originate from one sample, sequenced in a study of CD8 T cells in Susac syndrome. Random hexamers were used to reverse transcribe the RNA input (about 0.5 to 1 ug). One entry per CDR3 protein, called by TCRdb with MiXCR from the immunoSEQ multiplex PCR reads. Of about 190,000 distinct CDR3 sequences in the sample, 91% are singletons; the top ten hold about 0.1%. The sample was CD4+ T cells from PBMCs. Receptors originate from a human donor with Susac syndrome.

This chain connects TRBV14 to TRBJ2-7; 7 positions agree with TRBD1. The CDR3 runs to 16 residues. Losses at the gene ends were 3 bases for V and 6 bases for J; bases not matched to a gene: 14. Germline lookup yields CDR1 SGHDN and CDR2 FVKESK. This CDR3 reads CASSQGMGTVYGEQYF. The CDR3 DNA reads as TGTGCCAGCAGCCAGGGGATGGGGACAGTGTATGGCGAGCAGTACTTC.

This clonotype is a singleton in its sample. Here the CDR3 reads CASSLLSQGTFTNTEAFF. The CDR3 DNA reads as TGTGCCAGCAGCTTATTATCCCAGGGGACCTTTACGAACACTGAAGCTTTCTTT. V usage is TRBV11-2 and J usage is TRBJ1-1, with D possibly being TRBD1 (6 bases). The CDR3 runs 18 residues. Germline CDR1 and CDR2: SGHAT and FQNNGV. The germline V and J ends were trimmed by 2 bases and 1 base, with 20 bases remaining between them.

This chain connects TRBV12-3 or TRBV12-4 to TRBJ2-1, with a weak D call TRBD1 (6 bases). CDR3 length: 15 amino acids. Trimming shortened V by 6 bases and J by 1 base, and 13 bases separated the two germline ends. CDR3 sequence reads: CASSLQGGSYNEQFF. CDR3 in DNA: TGTGCCAGCAGCCTCCAAGGGGGTTCCTACAATGAGCAGTTCTTC.

J is TRBJ1-2 and V is TRBV12-3 or TRBV12-4; D is perhaps TRBD1 (6 bases). V lost 5 bases to trimming and J lost 4 bases, with 17 bases between them. This CDR3 has 15 amino acids. CDR3 in amino acids: CASSRTGWASYGYTF. The CDR3 DNA reads TGTGCCAGCAGTCGAACAGGGTGGGCTAGCTATGGCTACACCTTC.

CDR3: CASSLGESSGNTIYF. The DNA for the CDR3 is TGTGCCAGCAGCTTAGGCGAGTCCTCTGGAAACACCATATATTTT. This rearrangement joins TRBV7-9 to TRBJ1-3; no clear D. Germline V gene data show CDR1 as SEHNR and CDR2 as FQNEAQ (reference sequence). V was cut by 1 base and J by 0 bases, with 7 bases left in between. The CDR3 consists of 15 residues. The full variable domain, its missing parts supplied by reference TRBV7-9 and TRBJ1-3, is DTGVSQNPRHKITKRGQNVTFRCDPISEHNRLYWYRQTLGQGPEFLTYFQNEAQLEKSRLLSDRFSAERPKGSFSTLEIQRTEQGDSAMYLCASSLGESSGNTIYFGEGSWLTVV.

This chain links TRBV5-1 with TRBJ1-2; perhaps TRBD1 as D (5 bases). V was shortened by 4 bases and J by 0 bases, with 16 bases between the two germline ends. CDR3 length equals 16 residues. Germline CDR1 and CDR2: SGHRS and YFSETQ. The CDR3 DNA sequence: TGCGCCAGCAGCCCCCAGGTCGGGGGAGCTAACTATGGCTACACCTTC. Protein: CASSPQVGGANYGYTF.

The chain employs TRBV20-1 and TRBJ2-3; 9 positions agree with TRBD2. The CDR3 is 16 amino acids. In germline, CDR1 is DFQATT, CDR2 SNEGSKA (reference sequence). V lost 3 bases, J lost 2 bases, and 9 bases stayed unmatched. The CDR3, as DNA: TGCAGTGCTAGGGGCGGGCTAGCGGGGAACACAGATACGCAGTATTTT. Translated: CSARGGLAGNTDTQYF.

CDR3 sequence reads: CAWWDGTPANYGYTF. CDR3 bases: TGTGCCTGGTGGGACGGAACGCCAGCTAACTATGGCTACACCTTC. The chain has TRBV30 and TRBJ1-2, with D perhaps matching TRBD1 (5 bases). Deletions cut 5 bases from V and 0 bases from J, with 16 bases between. CDR1 is GTSNPN and CDR2 is SVGIG in the germline V gene (reference sequence). There are 15 residues in the CDR3.

V usage is TRBV12-3 or TRBV12-4 and J usage is TRBJ2-2, with 12 bases identical to TRBD2. V lost 6 bases, J lost 5 bases, and 4 bases stayed unmatched. The CDR3 spans 15 residues. CDR3 sequence: CASSPTSGRTGELFF. CDR3 in DNA: TGTGCCAGCAGCCCGACTAGCGGGAGAACCGGGGAGCTGTTTTTT.

The CDR3 DNA is TGTGCCAGCAGCCCCTTAATGGCGGGGGGACCGGCTGAGCAGTTCTTC. Its protein is CASSPLMAGGPAEQFF. The rearrangement joins TRBV7-3 to TRBJ2-1; 8 bases fit TRBD2. This CDR3 region has 16 residues. Germline-derived CDR1 and CDR2 are SGHTA and FQGTGA. The J segment lost 9 bases and the V segment lost 5 bases, leaving 15 bases of the junction unmatched.

The J gene is TRBJ1-2, the V gene TRBV18; D perhaps matches TRBD1 (6 bases). The CDR3 sequence is 16 residues long. Germline V gives CDR1 KGHSH, CDR2 LQKENI. Trimming took off 3 bases at V and 8 bases at J, with 22 bases between the two ends. CDR3 bases: TGTGCCAGCTCACCGGATGAGGGGGGTGAATATGAAGGCTACACCTTC. Translating it yields CASSPDEGGEYEGYTF.

The rearrangement links TRBV5-6 to TRBJ2-5, with D possibly being TRBD1 or TRBD2 (5 bases each). CDR3 size: 13 residues. The germline V and J ends were trimmed by 3 bases and 5 bases, with 11 bases remaining between them. Germline V gene lookup returns CDR1 SGHDT and CDR2 YYEEEE. Here the CDR3 reads CASSSYEGETQYF. CDR3 DNA sequence: TGTGCCAGCAGCTCCTACGAGGGGGAGACCCAGTACTTC.

The chain joins TRBV6-1 to TRBJ1-5, with unresolved D. The CDR3 covers 12 residues. CDR1 is MNHNS, CDR2 SASEGT, per germline. Trimming removed 6 bases from V and 4 bases from J, with 7 bases in between. The CDR3 nucleotides are TGTGCCAGCAGGGAGGTTAATCAGCCCCAGCATTTT. It specifies CASREVNQPQHF.

This clonotype was seen a single time. The genes are TRBV14 and TRBJ2-7; 7 bases line up with TRBD2. With V trimmed by 4 bases and J by 2 bases, 11 bases remained unmatched. The CDR3 spans 16 residues. Germline V gene data show CDR1 as SGHDN and CDR2 as FVKESK. CDR3 protein: CASSRPFGAGAYEQYF. Here the CDR3 DNA reads TGTGCCAGCAGCCGACCATTTGGGGCGGGAGCCTACGAGCAGTACTTC.

V usage is TRBV5-1 and J usage is TRBJ2-7; TRBD1 matches 7 bases. Trimming removed 5 bases from V and 4 bases from J; junction bases left unmatched: 3. Germline V lookup: CDR1 SGHRS, CDR2 YFSETQ. The CDR3 totals 12 residues. CDR3 sequence: CASRKTGYEQYF. CDR3 DNA sequence: TGCGCCAGCAGAAAGACAGGGTACGAGCAGTACTTC.

The chain joins TRBV4-2 to TRBJ2-3, with 11 bases lining up with TRBD2. Trimming at V came to 4 bases and at J to 2 bases, leaving 11 bases not matched to a gene. Germline assignment: CDR1 LGHNA and CDR2 YNFKEQ. This CDR3 contains 18 residues. The CDR3 sequence: CASSLLLRTSGSTDTQYF. The CDR3 coding sequence is TGTGCCAGCAGCCTTTTACTCCGGACTAGCGGGTCCACAGATACGCAGTATTTT.

The CDR3 DNA follows: TGTGCCAGCAGCGTAGGTTTGGCAGAGCCCACTGGCTACACCTTC. Translating gives CASSVGLAEPTGYTF. This chain links TRBV9 with TRBJ1-2; D call uncertain. The V gene lost 0 bases and the J gene lost 7 bases, with 16 bases spanning the gap. Germline CDR1 SGDLS, CDR2 YYNGEE. This CDR3 is built from 15 residues.

The chain is built from TRBV6-1 and TRBJ2-4; D unclear. Trimming took 10 bases from V and 0 from J, leaving 16 bases between them. Germline CDR1 and CDR2: MNHNS and SASEGT. The CDR3 is 15 amino acids. CDR3 coding DNA: TGTGCCATCGATGACCCCATCCTAGCCAAAAACATTCAGTACTTC. Protein: CAIDDPILAKNIQYF.

This clonotype came up a few times. The gene calls are TRBV4-2 and TRBJ2-1; no clear D gene. V dropped 2 bases and J dropped 0 bases, with 8 bases sitting between them. CDR1 and CDR2 (germline): LGHNA, YNFKEQ. The CDR3 covers 15 residues. The CDR3 region is CASSQSAISYNEQFF. Written as DNA, the CDR3 is TGTGCCAGCAGCCAATCGGCCATCTCCTACAATGAGCAGTTCTTC.

This clonotype is a singleton in its sample. V gene TRBV5-1 combines with J gene TRBJ2-1, with 10 positions matching TRBD1. This CDR3 comprises 15 residues. Per the germline V gene, CDR1 is SGHRS and CDR2 is YFSETQ. V gave up 6 bases and J gave up 2 bases; unmatched junction bases: 5. Written as DNA, the CDR3 is TGCGCCAGCACCTCCGGGACAGGGGCCTACAATGAGCAGTTCTTC. Protein product: CASTSGTGAYNEQFF.

V is TRBV29-1 and J is TRBJ1-4; D perhaps matches TRBD1 (6 bases). Germline V gives CDR1 SQVTM, CDR2 ANQGSEA. CDR3 length: 11 amino acids. V was clipped by 7 bases and J by 8 bases, with 11 bases between them. The CDR3 DNA follows: TGCAGCGCTGACCAGGGGGAAAAACTGTTTTTT. Translating gives CSADQGEKLFF. The full variable domain, rest sourced from reference TRBV29-1 and TRBJ1-4, is SAVISQKPSRDICQRGTSLTIQCQVDSQVTMMFWYRQQPGQSLTLIATANQGSEATYESGFVIDKFPISRPNLTFSTLTVSNMSPEDSSIYLCSADQGEKLFFGSGTQLSVL.

V and J are TRBV5-1 and TRBJ2-6, with unresolved D. Per germline, CDR1 SGHRS and CDR2 YFSETQ. The CDR3 has 18 amino acids. V gave up 0 bases and J gave up 0 bases, with 13 bases separating them. CDR3 amino acids: CASSLASLRSSGANVLTF. In DNA form, the CDR3 reads TGCGCCAGCAGCTTGGCCAGTCTACGAAGCTCTGGGGCCAACGTCCTGACTTTC.

The rearrangement joins TRBV12-3 or TRBV12-4 to TRBJ1-1; D is unresolved. This CDR3 comprises 13 residues. V was pared by 4 bases and J by 4 bases, with 10 bases between. The CDR3: CASSSMGFTEAFF. The CDR3 DNA sequence: TGTGCCAGCAGTTCCATGGGCTTCACTGAAGCTTTCTTT.

This sequence joins TRBV19 and TRBJ2-7; 14 bases map to TRBD2. This CDR3 region has 18 residues. Unmatched junction bases numbered 21, after V lost 11 bases and J lost 6 bases. Germline V gives CDR1 LNHDA, CDR2 SQIVND (reference sequence). CDR3 sequence: CASRGAAPGLAGVSEQYF. The CDR3 DNA sequence: TGTGCCTCCAGGGGGGCAGCTCCGGGACTAGCGGGAGTAAGCGAGCAGTACTTC.